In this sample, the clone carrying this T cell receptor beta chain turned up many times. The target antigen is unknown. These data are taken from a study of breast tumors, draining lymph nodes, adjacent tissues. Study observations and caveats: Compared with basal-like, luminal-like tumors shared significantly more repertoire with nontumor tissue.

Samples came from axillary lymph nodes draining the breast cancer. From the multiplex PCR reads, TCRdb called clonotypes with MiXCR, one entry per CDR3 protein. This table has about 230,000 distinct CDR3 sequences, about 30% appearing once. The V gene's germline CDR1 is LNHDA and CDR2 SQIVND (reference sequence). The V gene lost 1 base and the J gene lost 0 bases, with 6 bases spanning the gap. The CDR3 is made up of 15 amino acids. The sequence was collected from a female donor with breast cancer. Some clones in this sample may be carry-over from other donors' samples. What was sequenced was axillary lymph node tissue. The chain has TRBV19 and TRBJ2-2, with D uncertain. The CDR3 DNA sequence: TGTGCCAGTAGTATAGGCCACACGAACACCGGGGAGCTGTTTTTT. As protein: CASSIGHTNTGELFF.